This TCR beta chain comes out of a study of beta chain features in type 1 diabetes. Study-level background: Examination covered under 120 million sorted cells spanning all samples.

CDR3 length: 15 residues. With V trimmed by 6 bases and J by 0 bases, 5 bases remained unmatched. Germline lookup yields CDR1 MNHNY and CDR2 SVGAGI (reference sequence). Expressed TCRB transcripts were sequenced because the isolated RNA had all been reverse transcribed beforehand. Measured with immunoSEQ multiplex PCR; TCRdb has only the in-frame clones, and not every one. The sample comprises around 300,000 clones, 9.5% to 12% of which are singletons, and 0.015% to 0.02% rests with the top ten. This clone was seen a few times. The sequenced sample consisted of naive CD4+ T cells from blood. This clonotype was sampled from a woman under 40 in good health. The V and J genes are TRBV6-6 and TRBJ2-3; the match to TRBD2 covers 8 bases. The CDR3 here is CASRAASGSTDTQYF. CDR3 bases: TGTGCCAGCAGGGCCGCTAGCGGGAGCACAGATACGCAGTATTTT.